This T cell receptor beta chain was sequenced during a study of T-cell reconstitution after alpha-beta-depleted transplantation in children. A TCRbeta library incorporating unique molecular identifiers was prepared. TCRdb processed the PCR reads anew with MiXCR; each CDR3 protein has one entry. The table lists approximately 420,000 distinct CDR3 sequences, approximately 10% of them singletons, with roughly 5.5% in the top ten. This clonotype was detected only a few times. Source: PBMCs from the stem cell graft donor, taken from the stem cell graft. The clonotype was recovered from a human donor who donated a stem cell graft to a child with acute myeloid leukemia.

CDR3 protein: CASSPPAGRGTDTQYF. The CDR3 DNA reads as TGTGCCAGCAGCCCTCCCGCGGGACGGGGCACAGATACGCAGTATTTT. The gene calls are TRBV5-6 and TRBJ2-3, with D tentatively TRBD2 (6 bases). Germline CDR1 SGHDT, CDR2 YYEEEE. This CDR3 spans 16 amino acids. V was clipped by 4 bases and J by 1 base, with 16 bases between them.